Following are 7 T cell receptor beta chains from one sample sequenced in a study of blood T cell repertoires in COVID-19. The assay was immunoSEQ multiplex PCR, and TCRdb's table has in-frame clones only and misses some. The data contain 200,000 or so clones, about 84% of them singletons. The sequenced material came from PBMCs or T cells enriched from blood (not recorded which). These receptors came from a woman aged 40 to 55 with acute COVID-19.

Written as DNA, the CDR3 is TGTGCCAGCAGTAGAGTAAGCTCCTATAATTCACCCCTCCACTTT. Its translation: CASSRVSSYNSPLHF. The V call is TRBV28, the J call TRBJ1-6; D gene ambiguous. Germline-derived CDR1 and CDR2 are MDHEN and SYDVKM. The CDR3 totals 15 residues. V was trimmed by 5 bases and J by 0 bases, leaving 8 bases between them. The whole variable domain, remainder taken from reference TRBV28 and TRBJ1-6, is DVKVTQSSRYLVKRTGEKVFLECVQDMDHENMFWYRQDPGLGLRLIYFSYDVKMKEKGDIPEGYSVSREKKERFSLILESASTNQTSMYLCASSRVSSYNSPLHFGNGTRLTVT.

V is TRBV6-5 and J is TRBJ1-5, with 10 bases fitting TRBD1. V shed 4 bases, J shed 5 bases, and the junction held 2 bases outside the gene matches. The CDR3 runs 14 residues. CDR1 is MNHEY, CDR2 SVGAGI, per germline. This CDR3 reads CASSWDRGDQPQHF. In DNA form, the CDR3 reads TGTGCCAGCAGTTGGGACAGGGGAGATCAGCCCCAGCATTTT.

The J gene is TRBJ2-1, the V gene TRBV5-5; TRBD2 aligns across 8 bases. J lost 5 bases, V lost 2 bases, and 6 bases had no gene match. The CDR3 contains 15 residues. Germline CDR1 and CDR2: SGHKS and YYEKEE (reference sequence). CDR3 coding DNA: TGTGCCAGCAGCTTCCGAGCGGGAGCGGACAATGAGCAGTTCTTC. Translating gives CASSFRAGADNEQFF.

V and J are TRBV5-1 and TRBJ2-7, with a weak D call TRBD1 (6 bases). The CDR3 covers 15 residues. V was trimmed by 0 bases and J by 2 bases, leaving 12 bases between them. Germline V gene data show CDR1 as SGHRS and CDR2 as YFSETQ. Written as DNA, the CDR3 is TGCGCCAGCAGCTTGGGCCCAGGGGCAGCCTACGAGCAGTACTTC. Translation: CASSLGPGAAYEQYF. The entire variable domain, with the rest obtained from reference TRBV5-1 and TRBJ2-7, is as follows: KAGVTQTPRYLIKTRGQQVTLSCSPISGHRSVSWYQQTPGQGLQFLFEYFSETQRNKGNFPGRFSGRQFSNSRSEMNVSTLELGDSALYLCASSLGPGAAYEQYFGPGTRLTVT.

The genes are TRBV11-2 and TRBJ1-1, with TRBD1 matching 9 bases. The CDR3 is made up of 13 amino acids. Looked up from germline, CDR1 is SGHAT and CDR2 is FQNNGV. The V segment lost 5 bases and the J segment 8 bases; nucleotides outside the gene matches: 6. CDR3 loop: CASSPLTGGEAFF. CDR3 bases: TGTGCCAGCAGCCCATTGACAGGGGGGGAAGCTTTCTTT.

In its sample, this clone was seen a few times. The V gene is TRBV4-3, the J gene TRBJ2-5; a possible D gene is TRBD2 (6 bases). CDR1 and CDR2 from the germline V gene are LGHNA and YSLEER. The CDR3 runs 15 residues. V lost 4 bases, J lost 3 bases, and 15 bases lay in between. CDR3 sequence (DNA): TGCGCCAGCAGCCTGGTACTAGCTGCAAAAGAGACCCAGTACTTC. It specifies CASSLVLAAKETQYF.

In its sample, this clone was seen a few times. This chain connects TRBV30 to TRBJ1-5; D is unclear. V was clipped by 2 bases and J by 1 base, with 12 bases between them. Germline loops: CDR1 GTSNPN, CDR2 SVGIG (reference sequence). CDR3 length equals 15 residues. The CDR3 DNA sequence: TGTGCCTGGAGTCTGGCGGGTGGGAGCAATCAGCCCCAGCATTTT. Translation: CAWSLAGGSNQPQHF.